The clone carrying this T cell receptor (beta chain) has just one count. Its antigen is not known. This sample is drawn from a study of OX40 agonist ivuxolimab in advanced cancers. General observations from the study: On average, a greater number of expanded clones characterised CD8+ T cells relative to CD4+. There were also nonresponders showing low normalized T-cell clonal expansion. Determination of antigen specificity was not performed for the expanded peripheral T cells.

Germline V gene sequence: CDR1 MDHEN, CDR2 SYDVKM. The CDR3 has 12 residues. Deletions cut 7 bases from V and 8 bases from J, with 14 bases between. Profiling relied on immunoSEQ multiplex PCR, and the TCRdb table lists in-frame clones only, not all of them. The sample yields 95,000 to 100,000 clones, 90% seen once. Material: CD4+ or CD8+ T cells sorted from blood, obtained in a trial of the OX40 agonist ivuxolimab. J is TRBJ1-2 and V is TRBV28, with a possible D match to TRBD1 (6 bases). The receptor was isolated from an adult with an advanced solid tumor such as melanoma, head and neck, liver or kidney cancer. Written as DNA, the CDR3 is TGTGCCAGCACCCGGGGGGCAGCGGGCTACACCTTC. Amino acids: CASTRGAAGYTF.